What follows are 8 T cell receptor beta chains derived from one specimen sequenced in a study of blood T cell repertoires in COVID-19 (dated by TCRdb to 2020 to 2021). Library preparation employed the immunoSEQ multiplex PCR assay. This is the immuneACCESS table as TCRdb keeps it, with only in-frame sequences that have V and J called. A part of the clones is gone; compared with another copy, unresolved V genes explain less than half, and the rest is unexplained. The sample includes approximately 160,000 clones, with around 80% observed a single time. The biggest ten clones account for about 3.5% of the sample. The sample consisted of PBMCs or T cells enriched from blood (not recorded which). These receptors all come from a woman aged 50 to 65 in a cohort exposed to, infected with or recovered from COVID-19 (not recorded which).

This clone has a handful of counts. The chain is built from TRBV15 and TRBJ2-3; 9 bases are shared with TRBD2. Germline loops: CDR1 LNHNV, CDR2 YYDKDF (reference sequence). The J segment lost 3 bases and the V segment lost 6 bases, leaving 4 bases of the junction unmatched. The CDR3 length is 14 residues. The CDR3 nucleotides read TGTGCCACCAGAGGCGGGGGGGAAACAGATACGCAGTATTTT. Encoded protein: CATRGGGETDTQYF.

The chain has TRBV7-3 and TRBJ2-3; D possibly corresponds to TRBD2 (5 bases). There are 13 residues in the CDR3. Germline CDR1 is SGHTA and CDR2 is FQGTGA. With 5 bases removed from V and 3 bases from J, the gap between germline ends came to 9 bases. The CDR3 loop reads CASSIPGTDTQYF. The DNA for the CDR3 is TGTGCCAGCAGCATTCCGGGAACAGATACGCAGTATTTT.

The V call is TRBV7-6, the J call TRBJ2-2; 11 nucleotides align to TRBD2. Trimming took 5 bases from V and 1 from J; bases not matched to a gene: 12. Germline lookup yields CDR1 SGHVS and CDR2 FNYEAQ. This CDR3 has 19 residues. The CDR3 DNA reads as TGTGCCAGCAGCGCCGTGGGGCGAGGGACTAGCGGGAACACCGGGGAGCTGTTTTTT. Its protein product is CASSAVGRGTSGNTGELFF.

This clone has only one observation. V usage is TRBV12-3 or TRBV12-4 and J usage is TRBJ1-1; D might be TRBD1 (6 bases). The V gene lost 3 bases and the J gene lost 11 bases, with 16 bases spanning the gap. The CDR3 has 13 residues. CDR3 DNA sequence: TGTGCCAGCAGTTTCGACAGGCTAAAGGGGGCTTTCTTT. Protein product: CASSFDRLKGAFF.

The gene calls are TRBV11-2 and TRBJ2-7; 11 nucleotides align to TRBD2. Germline-derived CDR1 and CDR2 are SGHAT and FQNNGV. After removal of 0 bases from V and 4 bases from J, the junction contained 14 bases not matched to a gene. The CDR3 extends over 19 amino acids. CDR3: CASSLDVTSGRAISYEQYF. The CDR3 DNA sequence: TGTGCCAGCAGCTTAGATGTCACTAGCGGGAGAGCCATCTCGTACGAGCAGTACTTC.

The chain is built from TRBV30 and TRBJ1-6; D perhaps matches TRBD1 (5 bases). Trimming stripped 0 bases from V and 0 bases from J, with 18 bases between. There are 19 residues in the CDR3. From germline, CDR1 is GTSNPN and CDR2 SVGIG (reference sequence). This CDR3 is CAWSVDPPGKGSYNSPLHF. CDR3 nucleotides: TGTGCCTGGAGTGTAGATCCCCCAGGGAAAGGCTCCTATAATTCACCCCTCCACTTT.

The chain employs TRBV2 and TRBJ1-5; 8 bases map to TRBD1. CDR3 length equals 16 residues. Germline V gene lookup returns CDR1 SNHLY and CDR2 FYNNEI. J gave up 0 bases and V 6 bases, and 7 bases lay outside the gene matches. The CDR3: CASSQDRGNSNQPQHF. In DNA form, the CDR3 reads TGTGCCAGCAGCCAAGACAGGGGCAATAGCAATCAGCCCCAGCATTTT. The full variable domain, with the rest looked up from reference TRBV2 and TRBJ1-5, is EPEVTQTPSHQVTQMGQEVILRCVPISNHLYFYWYRQILGQKVEFLVSFYNNEISEKSEIFDDQFSVERPDGSNFTLKIRSTKLEDSAMYFCASSQDRGNSNQPQHFGDGTRLSIL.

CDR3 residues: CAWRPRGSGGRDEQFF. The CDR3 bases are TGTGCCTGGAGGCCCAGGGGGAGCGGGGGTAGAGATGAGCAGTTCTTC. The chain is built from TRBV30 and TRBJ2-1, with D possibly TRBD2 on 8 matching bases. The CDR3 extends over 16 amino acids. Germline V gene data show CDR1 as GTSNPN and CDR2 as SVGIG (reference sequence). V was clipped by 3 bases and J by 8 bases, with 23 bases between them.